Following are 32 T cell receptor beta chains from one sample sequenced in a study of blood T cell repertoires in COVID-19. Profiled with immunoSEQ multiplex PCR; TCRdb holds only in-frame clones, not every one. The sample comprises about 150,000 clones, about 87% of which are singletons, and about 6% rests with the top ten. What was sequenced was peripheral blood. The origin of the receptors is a man older than 75 with acute or convalescent COVID-19.

This clone was recorded only once. This chain connects TRBV5-6 to TRBJ2-7; D remains ambiguous. Germline V gives CDR1 SGHDT, CDR2 YYEEEE. V shed 0 bases and J shed 0 bases, with 7 bases lying between them. The CDR3 runs to 14 residues. Here the CDR3 reads CASSLGGSSYEQYF. The DNA of the CDR3 is TGTGCCAGCAGCTTGGGTGGCAGCTCCTACGAGCAGTACTTC.

The chain has TRBV18 and TRBJ2-1, with 10 bases aligning to TRBD1. The CDR3 contains 15 residues. Unmatched junction bases numbered 7, after V lost 4 bases and J lost 7 bases. CDR1 and CDR2 from the germline V gene are KGHSH and LQKENI. CDR3 protein: CASSLGQGEGNEQFF. In nucleotides, the CDR3 is TGTGCCAGCTCACTAGGACAGGGGGAAGGTAATGAGCAGTTCTTC.

The CDR3 DNA follows: TGTGCCAGCAGCTTTCATCCAGCGGGGGCCTTAGATACGCAGTATTTT. The encoded protein is CASSFHPAGALDTQYF. J is TRBJ2-3 and V is TRBV5-5; 8 bases align to TRBD2. V lost 2 bases to trimming and J lost 5 bases; unmatched junction nucleotides: 10. The CDR3 loop spans 16 amino acids. CDR1 and CDR2 from the germline V gene are SGHKS and YYEKEE (reference sequence). Full variable domain (rest looked up from reference TRBV5-5 and TRBJ2-3): DAGVTQSPTHLIKTRGQQVTLRCSPISGHKSVSWYQQVLGQGPQFIFQYYEKEERGRGNFPDRFSARQFPNYSSELNVNALLLGDSALYLCASSFHPAGALDTQYFGPGTRLTVL.

This clone has just one count. This chain joins TRBV28 and TRBJ2-7; D is possibly TRBD2 (6 bases). The CDR3 consists of 12 residues. CDR1 and CDR2 (germline): MDHEN, SYDVKM. The ends were cut back, 3 bases at V and 9 bases at J, with 12 bases in the middle. Here the CDR3 reads CASSFSAGPQYF. CDR3 nucleotide sequence: TGTGCCAGCAGTTTTTCCGCGGGACCGCAGTACTTC. Complete variable domain (other parts from reference TRBV28 and TRBJ2-7): DVKVTQSSRYLVKRTGEKVFLECVQDMDHENMFWYRQDPGLGLRLIYFSYDVKMKEKGDIPEGYSVSREKKERFSLILESASTNQTSMYLCASSFSAGPQYFGPGTRLTVT.

The V and J genes are TRBV2 and TRBJ2-2; D is perhaps TRBD2 (6 bases). The germline gives CDR1 SNHLY, CDR2 FYNNEI. The CDR3 runs to 15 residues. Trimming removed 4 bases at V and 3 bases at J, with 12 bases between. The CDR3: CASSATSTYTGELFF. The CDR3 bases are TGTGCCAGCAGTGCAACTAGCACTTACACCGGGGAGCTGTTTTTT.

The chain uses TRBV5-1 and TRBJ2-3; D might be TRBD2 (6 bases). Trimming cost V 6 bases and J 2 bases, with 13 bases left between them. The CDR3 spans 14 residues. Germline V gene lookup returns CDR1 SGHRS and CDR2 YFSETQ. This CDR3 reads CASKVGGLTDTQYF. The CDR3 coding sequence is TGCGCCAGCAAGGTGGGGGGACTCACAGATACGCAGTATTTT.

The CDR3 reads CASRRLAGTETQYF. CDR3 nucleotide sequence: TGTGCCAGCAGACGACTAGCGGGAACGGAGACCCAGTACTTC. The chain carries TRBV2 and TRBJ2-5; TRBD2 aligns across 11 bases. Trimming at V came to 6 bases and at J to 5 bases, leaving 5 bases not matched to a gene. This CDR3 has 14 residues. Looked up from germline, CDR1 is SNHLY and CDR2 is FYNNEI.

The table lists this clone with a few counts. The genes are TRBV6-9 and TRBJ2-7, with 10 bases identical to TRBD2. The ends lost 5 bases at V and 5 bases at J; junction bases unmatched: 18. Germline CDR1 and CDR2: MNHGY and SVAAGI. The CDR3 runs 18 residues. Here the CDR3 reads CASSTGPLAGDRWDEQYF. The CDR3 nucleotides read TGTGCCAGCAGTACGGGCCCCCTAGCGGGGGACCGGTGGGACGAGCAGTACTTC.

The rearrangement joins TRBV11-2 to TRBJ1-5; D gene ambiguous. This CDR3 has 13 amino acids. Per germline, CDR1 SGHAT and CDR2 FQNNGV. With 0 bases removed from V and 6 bases from J, the gap between germline ends came to 6 bases. The CDR3 sequence is CASSLERAQPQHF. Here the CDR3 DNA reads TGTGCCAGCAGCTTAGAGCGGGCTCAGCCCCAGCATTTT.

This chain uses TRBV2 with TRBJ1-5; D uncertain. From germline, CDR1 is SNHLY and CDR2 FYNNEI. The CDR3 spans 13 residues. The V and J ends lost 4 bases and 3 bases respectively, with 7 bases between them. DNA of the CDR3: TGTGCCAGCAGTGTGTCAGTCAATCAGCCCCAGCATTTT. Its protein is CASSVSVNQPQHF. The variable domain in full, with the rest retrieved from reference TRBV2 and TRBJ1-5, is EPEVTQTPSHQVTQMGQEVILRCVPISNHLYFYWYRQILGQKVEFLVSFYNNEISEKSEIFDDQFSVERPDGSNFTLKIRSTKLEDSAMYFCASSVSVNQPQHFGDGTRLSIL.

This chain joins TRBV30 and TRBJ2-3; D is possibly TRBD2 (5 bases). Germline-derived CDR1 and CDR2 are GTSNPN and SVGIG (reference sequence). The ends were cut back, 0 bases at V and 0 bases at J, with 7 bases in the middle. The CDR3 covers 14 residues. The CDR3 DNA follows: TGTGCCTGGAGTGTGGGCGGGAGCACAGATACGCAGTATTTT. Translation: CAWSVGGSTDTQYF.

This chain uses TRBV6-2 or TRBV6-3 with TRBJ2-7; TRBD2 matches 11 bases. The germline V gene has CDR1 MNHEY and CDR2 SVGEGT. This CDR3 is built from 15 residues. Trimming removed 4 bases from V and 1 base from J; junction bases left unmatched: 3. CDR3 sequence: CASSLVAGGSYEQYF. CDR3 sequence (DNA): TGTGCCAGCAGTTTGGTAGCGGGAGGGTCCTACGAGCAGTACTTC.

With regard to this clone: Different DNA sequences within this sample yield the same CDR3. The chain has TRBV29-1 and TRBJ1-1; D is possibly TRBD1 (5 bases). Trimming removed 4 bases at V and 2 bases at J, with 8 bases between. The CDR3 is made up of 12 amino acids. CDR1 and CDR2 from the germline V gene are SQVTM and ANQGSEA. CDR3 in DNA: TGCAGCGTTGGGAGGGGCAACACTGAAGCTTTCTTT. This codes for CSVGRGNTEAFF. Complete variable domain (other parts from reference TRBV29-1 and TRBJ1-1): SAVISQKPSRDICQRGTSLTIQCQVDSQVTMMFWYRQQPGQSLTLIATANQGSEATYESGFVIDKFPISRPNLTFSTLTVSNMSPEDSSIYLCSVGRGNTEAFFGQGTRLTVV.

The chain couples TRBV7-4 to TRBJ2-7; D might be TRBD2 (5 bases). The CDR3 loop spans 14 amino acids. Germline lookup yields CDR1 SGHVT and CDR2 SQSDAQ. Trimming stripped 5 bases from V and 3 bases from J, with 14 bases between. The CDR3 loop is CASSQRLEDYEQYF. For the CDR3, the DNA is TGTGCCAGCAGCCAACGGCTGGAGGACTACGAGCAGTACTTC.

The chain couples TRBV25-1 to TRBJ2-1, with TRBD1 matching over 8 bases. V lost 1 base to trimming and J lost 4 bases; unmatched junction nucleotides: 6. Germline assignment: CDR1 MGHDK and CDR2 SYGVNS. The CDR3 totals 16 residues. CDR3 sequence reads: CASSESGRGHYNEQFF. The CDR3 bases are TGTGCCAGCAGTGAATCGGGCAGGGGGCATTACAATGAGCAGTTCTTC.

V usage is TRBV4-2 and J usage is TRBJ1-2; no clear D. V lost 0 bases and J lost 1, with 12 bases in between. The CDR3 extends over 16 amino acids. CDR1 is LGHNA, CDR2 YNFKEQ, per germline. The CDR3 here is CASSQDPTGINYGYTF. DNA of the CDR3: TGTGCCAGCAGCCAAGATCCAACGGGGATTAACTATGGCTACACCTTC.

In its sample, this clone was seen a few times. This sequence joins TRBV28 and TRBJ2-1; the match to TRBD2 covers 9 bases. CDR1 is MDHEN and CDR2 is SYDVKM in the germline V gene. CDR3 size: 15 residues. The trim removed 7 bases at V and 9 bases at J, leaving 13 bases unmatched. The CDR3 here is CASKAGGIRGREQFF. The CDR3 bases are TGTGCCAGCAAAGCGGGAGGAATCCGGGGGCGTGAGCAGTTCTTC.

The V gene is TRBV5-1, the J gene TRBJ2-7, with D possibly TRBD2 on 6 matching bases. CDR3 size: 15 residues. Germline V CDR1 and CDR2: SGHRS, YFSETQ. The V and J ends lost 5 bases and 0 bases respectively, with 15 bases between them. CDR3 protein: CASREGSGRSYEQYF. CDR3 nucleotide sequence: TGCGCCAGCAGGGAGGGGAGCGGTCGCTCCTACGAGCAGTACTTC.

The rearrangement links TRBV7-9 to TRBJ1-1; tentatively, D is TRBD1 (5 bases). Germline V gene sequence: CDR1 SEHNR, CDR2 FQNEAQ (reference sequence). Between the trimmed V and J ends, which lost 2 bases and 3 bases, there was a span of 7 bases. The CDR3 spans 13 residues. The CDR3 DNA reads as TGTGCCAGCAGCTTAATAGGGGACACTGAAGCTTTCTTT. This gives the protein CASSLIGDTEAFF.

The chain uses TRBV6-1 and TRBJ2-1, with D maybe TRBD2 (6 bases). The V end was cut by 3 bases, the J end by 8 bases, with 20 bases between. Per the germline V gene, CDR1 is MNHNS and CDR2 is SASEGT. The CDR3 is 16 amino acids. CDR3 protein: CASSDMTGTEGDEQFF. In DNA, the CDR3 is TGTGCCAGCAGTGATATGACCGGGACGGAGGGCGATGAGCAGTTCTTC.

This chain joins TRBV29-1 and TRBJ2-5, with D possibly matching TRBD1 (6 bases). The V end was cut by 4 bases, the J end by 4 bases, with 19 bases between. Germline V gene lookup returns CDR1 SQVTM and CDR2 ANQGSEA. The CDR3 has 15 amino acids. The CDR3 sequence is CSVGPPQGTRETQYF. The CDR3 DNA reads TGCAGCGTTGGCCCACCTCAGGGGACAAGAGAGACCCAGTACTTC.

The V call is TRBV7-3, the J call TRBJ1-5; TRBD1 matches 7 bases. CDR3 length: 17 amino acids. The trim removed 1 base at V and 5 bases at J, leaving 11 bases unmatched. The germline V gene encodes CDR1 SGHTA and CDR2 FQGTGA. CDR3 bases: TGTGCCAGCAGCTTAAAGCCCCGACAGGGAGTGGATCAGCCCCAGCATTTT. Translating gives CASSLKPRQGVDQPQHF.

The rearrangement uses TRBV7-3 and TRBJ2-1, with 9 bases that match TRBD2. This CDR3 is 15 amino acids long. V lost 0 bases to trimming and J lost 5 bases; unmatched junction nucleotides: 2. Germline V gives CDR1 SGHTA, CDR2 FQGTGA. CDR3 sequence reads: CASSLTPSGNNEQFF. CDR3 nucleotide sequence: TGTGCCAGCAGCTTAACGCCTAGCGGGAACAATGAGCAGTTCTTC.

This clone is large by share. The CDR3 spells CASSPWTSGYYEQYF. CDR3 DNA sequence: TGTGCCAGCAGCCCCTGGACTAGCGGTTACTACGAGCAGTACTTC. This rearrangement joins TRBV13 to TRBJ2-7; 10 bases agree with TRBD2. J was trimmed by 3 bases and V by 5 bases; bases with no gene match: 7. Looked up from germline, CDR1 is PRHDT and CDR2 is FYEKMQ (reference sequence). The CDR3 loop spans 15 amino acids.

This clone was counted once. V is TRBV9 and J is TRBJ1-2; D is perhaps TRBD1 (6 bases). V was trimmed by 3 bases and J by 3 bases, leaving 15 bases between them. This CDR3 comprises 15 residues. Germline V CDR1 and CDR2: SGDLS, YYNGEE. The CDR3 loop is CASSAGQTVHYGYTF. Written as DNA, the CDR3 is TGTGCCAGCAGCGCCGGACAGACGGTACACTATGGCTACACCTTC. Using reference TRBV9 and TRBJ1-2 for the parts outside the CDR3, the full variable domain is DSGVTQTPKHLITATGQRVTLRCSPRSGDLSVYWYQQSLDQGLQFLIQYYNGEERAKGNILERFSAQQFPDLHSELNLSSLELGDSALYFCASSAGQTVHYGYTFGSGTRLTVV.

The DNA for the CDR3 is TGTGCCAGCAGCTCGATCTGGGCCCCCACTGAAGCTTTCTTT. Translated: CASSSIWAPTEAFF. This chain joins TRBV11-2 and TRBJ1-1; D ambiguous. V was trimmed by 4 bases and J by 4 bases, leaving 13 bases between them. The V gene's germline CDR1 is SGHAT and CDR2 FQNNGV. This CDR3 has 14 amino acids.

In this sample, this clone turned up a few times. The rearrangement uses TRBV5-6 and TRBJ2-5; no clear D gene. CDR3 length: 12 amino acids. The germline gives CDR1 SGHDT, CDR2 YYEEEE. With 2 bases removed from V and 2 bases from J, the gap between germline ends came to 4 bases. The CDR3 coding sequence is TGTGCCAGCAGCTTATATCAAGAGACCCAGTACTTC. Amino acid sequence: CASSLYQETQYF.

This clone was recorded once. This sequence joins TRBV18 and TRBJ1-6; the D gene is possibly TRBD1 (6 bases). The CDR3 is made up of 13 amino acids. CDR1 and CDR2 from the germline V gene are KGHSH and LQKENI. Trimming removed 3 bases from V and 10 bases from J, with 10 bases in between. CDR3 in DNA: TGTGCCAGCTCACCTACAGGGACATCACCCCTCCACTTT. This translates into CASSPTGTSPLHF.

The chain has TRBV3-1 (or the pseudogene TRBV3-2) and TRBJ1-2; the D gene is possibly TRBD1 (5 bases). The CDR3 spans 14 residues. In germline, CDR1 is LGHDT, CDR2 YNNKEL (reference sequence). The V and J ends lost 2 bases and 8 bases respectively, with 15 bases between them. CDR3: CASSQPSSGLGYTF. DNA for the CDR3: TGTGCCAGCAGCCAACCCTCCTCAGGGTTGGGCTACACCTTC.

This clone was counted between two and nine times. The rearrangement uses TRBV2 and TRBJ2-7; D is possibly TRBD2 (6 bases). Germline V gene lookup returns CDR1 SNHLY and CDR2 FYNNEI. The CDR3 is made up of 12 amino acids. The V end lost 4 bases, the J end lost 9 bases, and 13 bases lay between the germline ends. Written as DNA, the CDR3 is TGTGCCAGCAGTGCCCAGCGGGCCGGGCAGTACTTC. Its translation is CASSAQRAGQYF.

This rearrangement joins TRBV5-8 to TRBJ1-4; D may be TRBD1 (6 bases). There are 14 residues in the CDR3. The germline V and J ends were trimmed by 1 base and 3 bases, with 7 bases remaining between them. Germline loops: CDR1 SGHTS, CDR2 YDEGEE. The CDR3 nucleotides are TGTGCCAGCAGCTTGACAGGGTCTAATGAAAAACTGTTTTTT. Its translation is CASSLTGSNEKLFF.

This clone appeared once. This chain uses TRBV6-5 with TRBJ1-5; D not certain. Trimming took 8 bases from V and 3 from J, leaving 8 bases between them. The CDR3 consists of 12 residues. CDR1 MNHEY and CDR2 SVGAGI come from the germline V gene. The CDR3 DNA is TGTGCCAGCCAGGATTACAATCAGCCCCAGCATTTT. This encodes CASQDYNQPQHF.